This TCR beta chain emerged from a study of T cell repertoires in cytomegalovirus infection (dated by TCRdb to 2018 to 2020). Regarding the study in general: Recently identified HLA-C-restricted CMV epitopes, whose presentation resists viral immunomodulation, were targeted by peptide stimulations together with well-studied HLA-B-restricted epitopes. The HLA type of each donor mattered for the analysis, because public TCR beta signatures pointed to carriage of CMV infection along with the matching HLA type. On the study overall, not on this receptor specifically: In both this cohort and an independent roughly 400-donor cohort, the cumulative frequency of public TCR beta family members distinguished carriers of CMV infection plus the relevant HLA type. The ex vivo response was dominated by HLA-C-restricted CMV-specific TCR beta clonotypes, which also provided the single most frequent clonotype in two of eight donors.

The germline V gene gives CDR1 as MDHEN and CDR2 as SYDVKM. Compared with germline, V lacks 8 bases and J lacks 5 bases; bases without a gene match: 7. From its cysteine to its phenylalanine, the CDR3 spans 13 amino acids. The sequence is cut down to CDR3 DNA, 39 bases in frame from base 1. A note on this clonotype: There is no known antigen for this receptor. Nothing much larger sits one base from this clone, and base qualities are not available.

This sample was sequenced with an Illumina HiSeq 1500. TCRdb cleaned the public reads at Q25 with fastp, built clones with MiXCR and kept in-frame beta chains. Duplicate CDR3 protein sequences are folded into a single record with the most common DNA and genes. The sample table records roughly 700,000 distinct CDR3 sequences; around 32% of these occur just once. The top ten clonotypes cover 15% to 20% of the sample. The treatment or condition label here, explained by the study, means: in vitro stimulation with specific CMV peptide epitopes to enrich CMV-specific T cells. The specimen was cultured PBMCs, collected from culture after CMV antigen stimulation. The TCR originated in a human donor in good health (CMV status not recorded). Some clones in this sample may be carry-over from other donors' samples. This chain joins TRBV28 to TRBJ2-3; TRBD2 fits 7 bases in the junction. The DNA sequence follows: TGTGCCAGCCGGGGGGTAGCAAGAGATACGCAGTATTTT. It specifies CASRGVARDTQYF.